The 6 T cell receptor beta chains in this list originate from one sample, sequenced in a study of T cells in localized non-small cell lung cancer. Libraries were prepared by immunoSEQ multiplex PCR; TCRdb keeps only in-frame clonotypes and omits some of them. Among approximately 41,000 clones listed, 88% were seen once. The sequenced sample was peripheral blood, obtained before any cancer treatment. The receptor source for this set is a female donor over 55 with stage I squamous cell lung carcinoma.

The chain couples TRBV2 to TRBJ1-1; no firm D call. The V end lost 3 bases, the J end lost 7 bases, and 6 bases lay between the germline ends. CDR3 size: 11 residues. Per the germline V gene, CDR1 is SNHLY and CDR2 is FYNNEI. CDR3 amino acids: CASSDPLEAFF. The CDR3 DNA sequence: TGTGCCAGCAGTGACCCGCTTGAAGCTTTCTTT.

This clone appeared once. The V and J genes are TRBV11-3 and TRBJ2-2; 9 bases map to TRBD2. The CDR3 is 16 amino acids. The V and J ends lost 5 bases and 4 bases, in that order; junction bases with no gene match: 8. Germline V lookup: CDR1 SGHNT, CDR2 YENEEA. The CDR3: CASSPRTSVGTGELFF. In DNA, the CDR3 is TGTGCCAGCAGCCCCCGGACTAGCGTGGGCACCGGGGAGCTGTTTTTT.

The chain has TRBV19 and TRBJ2-7, with no clear D. In germline, CDR1 is LNHDA, CDR2 SQIVND (reference sequence). The V and J ends lost 4 bases and 0 bases respectively, with 7 bases between them. CDR3 length: 13 amino acids. This CDR3 is CASSNRNSYEQYF. CDR3 nucleotides: TGTGCCAGTAGTAACAGAAACTCCTACGAGCAGTACTTC.

The genes are TRBV11-1 and TRBJ2-4; no definite D call. CDR3 size: 13 residues. With 2 bases removed from V and 5 bases from J, the gap between germline ends came to 7 bases. CDR1 and CDR2 (germline): SGHAT, FQDESV (reference sequence). This CDR3 reads CASSLPSENIQYF. DNA of the CDR3: TGTGCCAGCAGCTTACCGTCCGAAAACATTCAGTACTTC.

The chain combines TRBV19 with TRBJ2-1, with D possibly being TRBD1 (7 bases). V shed 7 bases and J shed 9 bases, with 22 bases lying between them. This CDR3 spans 15 amino acids. CDR1 LNHDA and CDR2 SQIVND come from the germline V gene (reference sequence). In nucleotides, the CDR3 is TGTGCCAGTACCCAGGGGGGTGTAGGCCTCCTTGAGCAGTTCTTC. This translates into CASTQGGVGLLEQFF.

The V and J genes are TRBV19 and TRBJ1-1; maybe TRBD1 (6 bases). The germline V and J ends were trimmed by 9 bases and 5 bases, with 16 bases remaining between them. This CDR3 is 13 amino acids long. CDR1 LNHDA and CDR2 SQIVND come from the germline V gene (reference sequence). CDR3 nucleotide sequence: TGTGCCAGCGCAGACAGGACCTCTACTGAAGCTTTCTTT. It is translated as CASADRTSTEAFF. Based on the CDR3 plus reference TRBV19 and TRBJ1-1, the full variable domain is DGGITQSPKYLFRKEGQNVTLSCEQNLNHDAMYWYRQDPGQGLRLIYYSQIVNDFQKGDIAEGYSVSREKKESFPLTVTSAQKNPTAFYLCASADRTSTEAFFGQGTRLTVV.